This entry is about one T cell receptor beta chain. CDR3 size: 13 residues. Germline CDR1 SEHNR, CDR2 FQNEAQ (reference sequence). Between the trimmed V and J ends, which lost 2 bases and 10 bases, there was a span of 12 bases. This sample was included in a study of blood T cell repertoires in COVID-19. Enrollees, about 18 to 89 years old, lived in some 24 US areas. Exposed enrollees encountered a COVID-19 case at some point within 2 weeks before study entry. Measured with immunoSEQ multiplex PCR; TCRdb has only the in-frame clones, and not every one. The table has hundreds of thousands of clones, over 75% seen once.

This TCR was recovered from a woman aged 18 to 35 who had been exposed to COVID-19. V is TRBV7-9 and J is TRBJ2-1; D not certain. Sequenced input: PBMCs or T cells enriched from blood (not recorded which). The DNA for the CDR3 is TGTGCCAGCAGCTTACGGTCTACGAACGAGCAGTTCTTC. It encodes CASSLRSTNEQFF.